The 23 T cell receptor beta chains listed next were all sequenced from one sample in a study of post-analysis software for immune sequencing data. Study-wide results and limits: There were five TRBV segments more frequent in patients than controls, and TRBV5-6, TRBV5-1 and TRBV20-1 were among them.

Unique molecular identifiers had been added to the TCR beta cDNA libraries. TCRdb reprocessed the PCR reads via MiXCR and lists one record per CDR3 protein. Seen here are around 710,000 distinct CDR3 sequences, around 45% observed once, and the top ten hold approximately 5%. Antigens of these TCRs are unknown. Sequenced: blood. The receptor set was obtained from a girl between 5 and 17 years old with multiple sclerosis.

This chain uses TRBV7-3 with TRBJ2-1; D ambiguous. Germline CDR1 and CDR2: SGHTA and FQGTGA. CDR3 size: 14 residues. The V end was cut by 2 bases, the J end by 3 bases, with 8 bases between. Here the CDR3 reads CASSLDPGYNEQFF. CDR3 bases: TGTGCCAGCAGCTTAGATCCGGGCTACAATGAGCAGTTCTTC.

This clonotype was observed a few times. V gene TRBV25-1 combines with J gene TRBJ2-7, with D possibly TRBD1 on 6 matching bases. Trimming stripped 2 bases from V and 4 bases from J, with 15 bases between. CDR1 is MGHDK, CDR2 SYGVNS, per germline. This CDR3 contains 15 residues. Written as DNA, the CDR3 is TGTGCCAGCAGTGAACCGACAGGTGGGGGTTACGAGCAGTACTTC. Protein sequence: CASSEPTGGGYEQYF.

The chain joins TRBV28 to TRBJ2-1; TRBD2 matches 15 bases. This CDR3 has 17 residues. Trimming removed 8 bases from V and 3 bases from J; junction bases left unmatched: 8. Germline values: CDR1 MDHEN, CDR2 SYDVKM. In nucleotides, the CDR3 is TGTGCCAGCTCCGGGACTAGCGGGAGGCAGGGCTACAATGAGCAGTTCTTC. It specifies CASSGTSGRQGYNEQFF.

Ten or more counts support this clonotype. This rearrangement joins TRBV12-3 or TRBV12-4 to TRBJ1-1; D ambiguous. This CDR3 spans 13 amino acids. Trimming removed 5 bases at V and 2 bases at J, with 9 bases between. CDR3 in DNA: TGTGCCAGCAGTCTTGGGTCTAACACTGAAGCTTTCTTT. It translates to CASSLGSNTEAFF.

The chain recombines TRBV20-1 with TRBJ2-3; 10 bases match TRBD1. The CDR3 totals 14 residues. The V gene's germline CDR1 is DFQATT and CDR2 SNEGSKA (reference sequence). V lost 6 bases to trimming and J lost 9 bases; unmatched junction nucleotides: 12. Here the CDR3 DNA reads TGCAGTGCCCCGGGACAGGGGTTCCAGGAGACGCAGTATTTT. Translating it yields CSAPGQGFQETQYF.

The chain employs TRBV19 and TRBJ2-5; possible D gene TRBD2, 5 bases. This CDR3 comprises 14 residues. CDR1 is LNHDA, CDR2 SQIVND, per germline (reference sequence). Trimming shortened V by 1 base and J by 4 bases, and 10 bases separated the two germline ends. In nucleotides, the CDR3 is TGTGCCAGTAGTATAGGGTCAGGACTAGAGACCCAGTACTTC. It encodes CASSIGSGLETQYF.

This clonotype appeared a few times. V gene TRBV7-2 combines with J gene TRBJ2-1; 10 bases match TRBD2. V was clipped by 5 bases and J by 6 bases; unmatched bases: 13. Germline V CDR1 and CDR2: SGHTA, FQGNSA. This CDR3 comprises 17 residues. The CDR3 DNA reads TGTGCCAGCAGCCTCCTTGTGCGTCTAGCGGGAGCCAATGAGCAGTTCTTC. It codes for CASSLLVRLAGANEQFF.

The J gene is TRBJ1-2, the V gene TRBV2; D gene ambiguous. V lost 6 bases and J lost 4, with 9 bases in between. Germline CDR1 reads SNHLY; CDR2 reads FYNNEI. This CDR3 spans 12 amino acids. CDR3 residues: CASRAAGYGYTF. The CDR3, as DNA: TGTGCCAGCAGGGCCGCGGGCTATGGCTACACCTTC. Full variable domain (missing parts from reference TRBV2 and TRBJ1-2): EPEVTQTPSHQVTQMGQEVILRCVPISNHLYFYWYRQILGQKVEFLVSFYNNEISEKSEIFDDQFSVERPDGSNFTLKIRSTKLEDSAMYFCASRAAGYGYTFGSGTRLTVV.

The chain employs TRBV29-1 and TRBJ1-2, with D hard to call. The CDR3 spans 12 residues. The V and J ends lost 7 bases and 4 bases respectively, with 13 bases between them. Germline CDR1 and CDR2: SQVTM and ANQGSEA. CDR3 nucleotide sequence: TGCAGCGGTATGACCGGTCGCTATGGCTACACCTTC. It translates to CSGMTGRYGYTF.

The rearrangement links TRBV5-5 to TRBJ2-7, with TRBD1 identical over 8 bases. The ends lost 4 bases at V and 6 bases at J; junction bases unmatched: 12. CDR3 length: 15 amino acids. Looked up from germline, CDR1 is SGHKS and CDR2 is YYEKEE (reference sequence). CDR3 region: CASSLRDRNPGEQYF. CDR3 in DNA: TGTGCCAGCAGCCTCCGGGACAGGAATCCGGGCGAGCAGTACTTC.

As to this clonotype: A read error may produce the germline difference seen at one junction end. V gene TRBV4-3 combines with J gene TRBJ1-6; D is uncertain. CDR3 size: 13 residues. The germline gives CDR1 LGHNA, CDR2 YSLEER. As DNA, the CDR3 is TGCGCCGGCAGCCAAGATGTGACCACAGCCCTCCACTTT. Its translation is CAGSQDVTTALHF.

The chain carries TRBV5-1 and TRBJ1-1; D call uncertain. The germline CDR1 and CDR2 sequences are SGHRS and YFSETQ. The V end lost 4 bases, the J end lost 3 bases, and 10 bases lay between the germline ends. The CDR3 spans 13 residues. CDR3 nucleotide sequence: TGCGCCAGCAGCCTGCATCTGGACACTGAAGCTTTCTTT. This sequence encodes CASSLHLDTEAFF.

This clonotype showed up just a few times. This rearrangement joins TRBV9 to TRBJ2-3; D might be TRBD1 (5 bases). Germline V gene lookup returns CDR1 SGDLS and CDR2 YYNGEE. This CDR3 has 16 residues. V was pared by 0 bases and J by 6 bases, with 17 bases between. The CDR3: CASSVEAGRKWDTQYF. The CDR3 DNA sequence: TGTGCCAGCAGCGTAGAAGCAGGGCGAAAATGGGATACGCAGTATTTT.

V usage is TRBV29-1 and J usage is TRBJ2-1, with D perhaps matching TRBD2 (7 bases). V dropped 1 base and J dropped 8 bases, with 9 bases sitting between them. There are 12 residues in the CDR3. Looked up from germline, CDR1 is SQVTM and CDR2 is ANQGSEA. This CDR3 is CSVEGGGDEQFF. CDR3 DNA sequence: TGCAGCGTTGAAGGGGGGGGCGATGAGCAGTTCTTC.

The V gene is TRBV6-1, the J gene TRBJ1-4; no definite D call. Germline values: CDR1 MNHNS, CDR2 SASEGT. The CDR3 sequence is 14 residues long. V was trimmed by 8 bases and J by 8 bases, leaving 18 bases between them. The CDR3 here is CASFPGGSGEKLFF. CDR3 coding DNA: TGTGCCAGCTTTCCCGGCGGGTCGGGGGAAAAACTGTTTTTT.

This chain joins TRBV29-1 and TRBJ1-1; possibly TRBD1 for D (6 bases). The CDR3 loop spans 15 amino acids. V lost 2 bases, J lost 3 bases, and 16 bases lay in between. Germline CDR1 SQVTM, CDR2 ANQGSEA. This chain's CDR3 is CSVEPQGKPHTEAFF. The CDR3 coding sequence is TGCAGCGTTGAACCGCAGGGGAAGCCCCACACTGAAGCTTTCTTT.

The rearrangement joins TRBV14 to TRBJ1-2; the match to TRBD1 covers 10 bases. Per the germline V gene, CDR1 is SGHDN and CDR2 is FVKESK. The V segment lost 4 bases and the J segment 6 bases; nucleotides outside the gene matches: 5. The length of the CDR3 is 14 residues. The CDR3 DNA is TGTGCCAGCAGCCGTCTCGGGACAGGGGATGGCTACACCTTC. This translates into CASSRLGTGDGYTF.

This clonotype has only a few counts. The chain couples TRBV24-1 to TRBJ2-3; D is undetermined. This CDR3 has 16 amino acids. Germline assignment: CDR1 KGHDR and CDR2 SFDVKD. Trimming shortened V by 2 bases and J by 0 bases, and 11 bases separated the two germline ends. Here the CDR3 DNA reads TGTGCCACCAGTGATTCCAGACTTACCAGCACAGATACGCAGTATTTT. Its protein product is CATSDSRLTSTDTQYF.

This clonotype was detected only a few times. The chain combines TRBV29-1 with TRBJ2-5; D perhaps matches TRBD1 (5 bases). V dropped 7 bases and J dropped 2 bases, with 11 bases sitting between them. Germline CDR1 reads SQVTM; CDR2 reads ANQGSEA. The CDR3 runs 12 residues. CDR3 sequence reads: CSGGRGQETQYF. The CDR3 coding sequence is TGCAGCGGGGGAAGGGGTCAAGAGACCCAGTACTTC.

This clonotype showed up just a few times. The chain joins TRBV5-1 to TRBJ2-7, with D perhaps TRBD1 or TRBD2 (5 bases each). V gave up 0 bases and J gave up 2 bases, with 12 bases separating them. Looked up from germline, CDR1 is SGHRS and CDR2 is YFSETQ. The CDR3 is 15 residues long. The CDR3 bases are TGCGCCAGCAGCTTGGACGGGGCCGGTCCCTACGAGCAGTACTTC. Residues: CASSLDGAGPYEQYF.

The V and J genes are TRBV18 and TRBJ2-5; D unresolved. The V gene's germline CDR1 is KGHSH and CDR2 LQKENI. With 2 bases removed from V and 3 bases from J, the gap between germline ends came to 7 bases. This CDR3 is 13 amino acids long. The CDR3 DNA reads TGTGCCAGCTCACCAGGCAGGAAAGAGACCCAGTACTTC. Its protein is CASSPGRKETQYF.

This clonotype was found once. The chain's CDR3 is CASSDFQGTEAFF. For the CDR3, the DNA is TGTGCCAGCAGTGATTTTCAGGGGACTGAAGCTTTCTTT. This chain connects TRBV6-1 to TRBJ1-1; D is possibly TRBD1 (6 bases). CDR1 and CDR2 (germline): MNHNS, SASEGT. Trimming cost V 3 bases and J 5 bases, with 10 bases left between them. The CDR3 contains 13 residues.

This rearrangement joins TRBV29-1 to TRBJ2-3, with TRBD2 matching 9 bases. This CDR3 has 15 amino acids. With V trimmed by 6 bases and J by 0 bases, 7 bases remained unmatched. Germline values: CDR1 SQVTM, CDR2 ANQGSEA. The CDR3 sequence: CSVTSGTSSTDTQYF. DNA of the CDR3: TGCAGCGTGACATCCGGGACTAGCAGCACAGATACGCAGTATTTT.